This T cell receptor (beta chain) came from a study of T cell clones after liver transplantation. Study details: Graft-donor-reactive sequences were compared with third-party-reactive TCRbeta sequences from pre-transplant mixed lymphocyte reactions. Draws occurred before transplant, before withdrawal, and after complete or failed withdrawal.

V lost 0 bases and J lost 4; bases outside the gene matches: 6. Germline V gene data show CDR1 as SGDLS and CDR2 as YYNGEE. CDR3 length: 16 amino acids. Method: immunoSEQ multiplex PCR; TCRdb's copy keeps in-frame clones and lacks some. The sample consists of roughly 18,000 clones, 80% to 90% of them appearing once. Regarding this clone: Antigen unknown.

Study-wide results and caveats: Donor-reactive sequences fell more than third party-reactive ones, suggesting partial deletion.

This TCR came from a human patient who received a liver transplant. The T cells may come from the graft donor. The specimen was CD8+ T cells from blood, collected around 45 months after liver transplant. The chain carries TRBV9 and TRBJ2-3; 9 nucleotides match TRBD2. DNA of the CDR3: TGTGCCAGCAGCGTAGTGAGCGGGGGGAACCCAGATACGCAGTATTTT. Translation: CASSVVSGGNPDTQYF.